The present T cell receptor beta chain was sequenced within a study of T cell responses to AZD1222 COVID-19 vaccine. Libraries were prepared by immunoSEQ multiplex PCR; TCRdb keeps only in-frame clonotypes and omits some of them. The table records approximately 80,000 clones, about nine tenths of them present only once. The CDR3 length is 13 residues. V dropped 7 bases and J dropped 4 bases, with 11 bases sitting between them. Germline CDR1 is SNHLY and CDR2 is FYNNEI. This receptor was identified in an adult who received the AZD1222 COVID-19 vaccine. The sequencing used peripheral blood, collected 28 days after the second AZD1222 dose. The chain carries TRBV2 and TRBJ1-3; D is perhaps TRBD1 (6 bases). This CDR3 reads CASTWTEGNTIYF. CDR3 in DNA: TGTGCCAGCACCTGGACAGAGGGAAACACCATATATTTT.